This T cell receptor beta chain was sequenced in a study of blood T cell repertoires in COVID-19. A single count supports this clone. Original methodology: The authors estimated nucleated cell counts from reference gene primer amplification. The assay was immunoSEQ multiplex PCR, and TCRdb's table has in-frame clones only and misses some. That table supplies the V and J calls and clone size; D and trimming were determined from the DNA. The sample yields 150,000 or so clones, 74% seen once. V was clipped by 4 bases and J by 8 bases; unmatched bases: 10. From germline, CDR1 is SGHTA and CDR2 FQGNSA. The CDR3 is 14 amino acids.

The TCR was taken from a woman aged 80 or older with acute or convalescent COVID-19. V usage is TRBV7-2 and J usage is TRBJ1-2, with TRBD1 matching 7 bases. The material sequenced was peripheral blood. CDR3 bases: TGTGCCAGCAGCTCCCAGTGGGACAGCCTAGGCTACACCTTC. Translating gives CASSSQWDSLGYTF.